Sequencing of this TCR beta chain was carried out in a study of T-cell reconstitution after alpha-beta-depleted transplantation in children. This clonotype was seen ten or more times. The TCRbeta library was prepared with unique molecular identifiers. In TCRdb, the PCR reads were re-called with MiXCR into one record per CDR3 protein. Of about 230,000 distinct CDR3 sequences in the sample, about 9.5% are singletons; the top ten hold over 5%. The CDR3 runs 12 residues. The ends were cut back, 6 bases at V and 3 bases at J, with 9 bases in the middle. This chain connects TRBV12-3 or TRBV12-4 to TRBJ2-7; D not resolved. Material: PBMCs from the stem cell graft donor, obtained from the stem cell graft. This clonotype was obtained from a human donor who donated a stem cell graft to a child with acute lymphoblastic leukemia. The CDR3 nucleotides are TGTGCCAGCAGCCTAAGGAGCTACGAGCAGTACTTC. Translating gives CASSLRSYEQYF.